Sequencing of this T cell receptor (beta chain) was carried out in a study of blood T cell repertoires in COVID-19. About the research overall: The United States, Italy and Spain supplied acute and convalescent COVID-19 samples.

V lost 2 bases and J lost 5; bases outside the gene matches: 12. Per germline, CDR1 LNHDA and CDR2 SQIVND (reference sequence). There are 17 residues in the CDR3. Authors' processing steps: Amplification from reference gene primers served as the basis for estimated nucleated cell counts. Repertoires were generated with immunoSEQ multiplex PCR, while TCRdb's copy carries only in-frame clones and drops some. The V and J calls and clone size are taken from that table; D and trimming were inferred from the DNA. The table has under 200,000 clones, roughly nine tenths seen once. The rearrangement joins TRBV19 to TRBJ2-5, with 9 bases aligning to TRBD1. This TCR derives from an older man with acute or convalescent COVID-19. Sequencing was carried out using peripheral blood. The CDR3 nucleotides read TGTGCCAGTAGTATACTACCCGGACAGGGGATTTGGGAGACCCAGTACTTC. Translation gives CASSILPGQGIWETQYF.